The clone carrying this T cell receptor beta chain appeared many times. The sample is drawn from a study of T cells in Graves' hyperthyroidism and ophthalmopathy. TCR beta CDR3 regions were amplified from RNA. An initial round of RT-PCR targeting the TCR CDR3 relied on the HTBI primer set. Via MiXCR, TCRdb re-called the multiplex PCR reads, giving one row per CDR3 protein. The repertoire holds 330,000 or so distinct CDR3 sequences, with around 18% as singletons. Ophthalmopathy patients all had a Clinical Activity Score of at least 3, a NOSPECS grade of at least 4 and disease under 3 months old. Lactation, pregnancy, other autoimmune disease or uncontrolled infection led to exclusion of patients. The source material was blood. This sequence was found in a middle-aged woman with Graves' ophthalmopathy.

The CDR3, as DNA: TGTGCCAGCAGACCTACAGGGGGTGCCTACGAGCAGTACTTC. This gives the protein CASRPTGGAYEQYF. V gene TRBV7-9 combines with J gene TRBJ2-7, with TRBD1 matching over 8 bases. Germline values: CDR1 SEHNR, CDR2 FQNEAQ (reference sequence). V lost 6 bases to trimming and J lost 2 bases; unmatched junction nucleotides: 6. The CDR3 loop spans 14 amino acids.